This TCR beta chain was observed in a study of CD8 T cells in Susac syndrome. The RNA, roughly 0.45 to 1 ug, was put through reverse transcription using random hexamers. TCRdb reanalysed the immunoSEQ multiplex PCR reads using MiXCR and keeps one entry per CDR3 protein. Seen here are 200,000 to 300,000 distinct CDR3 sequences, roughly 95% observed once, and the top ten hold approximately 0.07%. Germline V gene sequence: CDR1 LGHDT, CDR2 YNNKEL (reference sequence). The CDR3 is 14 amino acids. V dropped 1 base and J dropped 7; count of bases not matched to a gene: 4. The V call is TRBV3-1, the J call TRBJ2-5; 9 bases are a match to TRBD2. The receptor was derived from a human donor with multiple sclerosis. The sample taken for sequencing was CD4+ T cells from PBMCs. In DNA, the CDR3 is TGTGCCAGCAGCCAAGGTAGCGGGAGAGGGACCCAGTACTTC. Translating gives CASSQGSGRGTQYF.